This T cell receptor beta chain was recorded in a study of T cells after yellow fever vaccination. Using its own MiXCR run on the 5' RACE reads, TCRdb lists one record per CDR3 protein. The sample holds about 310,000 distinct CDR3 sequences; around 3.6% are singletons and the top ten take around 22%. Note on this clonotype: The limits of the CDR3 on the DNA are not certain, so only TCRdb's listed CDR3 is given.

Germline V lookup: CDR1 SGDLS, CDR2 YYNGEE. The CDR3 numbers 14 amino acids, ends counted. The receptor comes from a man aged 18 to 30 who received the YFV17D yellow fever vaccine. The sequencing here drew on PBMCs, taken on the day of the yellow fever booster vaccination. J is TRBJ1-3 and V is TRBV9. The CDR3 here is CASTASSSGNTIYF.